Following are 18 T cell receptor beta chains from one sample sequenced in a study of blood T cells in healthy people across ages. With a J-beta primer mix and a sample-barcoded 5' primer, a second PCR ran roughly 6 to 11 cycles. TCRdb analysed the 5' RACE reads with MiXCR anew, one entry per CDR3 protein. The sample has 920,000 or so distinct CDR3 sequences, more than 40% seen once; the top ten hold under 20%. The sequenced material came from blood. The receptor source for this set is an older woman in good health.

A few counts support this clonotype. The chain is built from TRBV6-5 and TRBJ2-7; D unclear. V lost 4 bases, J lost 7 bases, and 20 bases lay in between. Germline loops: CDR1 MNHEY, CDR2 SVGAGI. The CDR3 extends over 15 amino acids. The CDR3 DNA reads TGTGCCAGCAGTTCCAACCCCAGCACTGACAATGAGCAGTACTTC. Encoded protein: CASSSNPSTDNEQYF.

This clonotype was recorded a few times. The CDR3 protein is CASSRPPRVGGNEQFF. DNA of the CDR3: TGTGCCAGCAGTCGCCCCCCCAGGGTTGGTGGCAATGAGCAGTTCTTC. This rearrangement joins TRBV6-2 or TRBV6-3 to TRBJ2-1; TRBD1 might be the D (5 bases). The V gene's germline CDR1 is MNHEY and CDR2 SVGEGT. The CDR3 loop spans 16 amino acids. The V end lost 5 bases, the J end lost 6 bases, and 20 bases lay between the germline ends.

V is TRBV25-1 and J is TRBJ2-5; TRBD2 is a possible D gene (6 bases). The DNA end is a closer match to TRBJ2-7, so the J assignment may be wrong. Looked up from germline, CDR1 is MGHDK and CDR2 is SYGVNS. This CDR3 is built from 14 residues. The CDR3 bases are TGTGCCAGCAGGCCTCCGGGAGTGGGGCACGAGCAGTACTTC. The encoded protein is CASRPPGVGHEQYF.

The chain carries TRBV7-7 and TRBJ2-1; 14 nucleotides match TRBD2. The CDR3 is made up of 16 amino acids. The V segment lost 2 bases and the J segment 8 bases; nucleotides outside the gene matches: 5. Germline V lookup: CDR1 SSHAT, CDR2 FNYEAQ (reference sequence). The CDR3 DNA is TGTGCCAGCAGCTTAAGGGGGACTAGCGGGAGTGATGAGCAGTTCTTC. As protein: CASSLRGTSGSDEQFF.

The V and J genes are TRBV28 and TRBJ2-1, with TRBD1 identical over 7 bases. The trim removed 8 bases at V and 7 bases at J, leaving 5 bases unmatched. This CDR3 comprises 12 residues. CDR1 and CDR2 from the germline V gene are MDHEN and SYDVKM. This CDR3 reads CASVQTGNEQFF. CDR3 coding DNA: TGTGCCAGCGTTCAGACAGGGAATGAGCAGTTCTTC.

The chain uses TRBV11-2 and TRBJ1-1; 8 positions match TRBD1. The CDR3 length is 15 residues. Germline V gives CDR1 SGHAT, CDR2 FQNNGV. The V and J ends lost 2 bases and 4 bases, in that order; junction bases with no gene match: 6. CDR3 region: CASSLPGGAGTEAFF. CDR3 bases: TGTGCCAGCAGCTTACCAGGGGGCGCGGGCACTGAAGCTTTCTTT.

The chain employs TRBV2 and TRBJ2-5; D is perhaps TRBD2 (6 bases). Trimming stripped 4 bases from V and 7 bases from J, with 19 bases between. CDR1 is SNHLY, CDR2 FYNNEI, per germline. This CDR3 spans 15 amino acids. The DNA for the CDR3 is TGTGCCAGCAGTGTACTAGCTATGTTGGGAGGGACCCAGTACTTC. Translating it yields CASSVLAMLGGTQYF. The complete variable domain, with remaining parts taken from reference TRBV2 and TRBJ2-5, reads EPEVTQTPSHQVTQMGQEVILRCVPISNHLYFYWYRQILGQKVEFLVSFYNNEISEKSEIFDDQFSVERPDGSNFTLKIRSTKLEDSAMYFCASSVLAMLGGTQYFGPGTRLLVL.

This chain joins TRBV28 and TRBJ2-6; D not certain. Germline CDR1 reads MDHEN; CDR2 reads SYDVKM. The CDR3 spans 16 residues. The ends were cut back, 6 bases at V and 0 bases at J, with 12 bases in the middle. The CDR3 reads CASRSRPTSGANVLTF. CDR3 DNA: TGTGCCAGCAGGTCCAGGCCCACCTCTGGGGCCAACGTCCTGACTTTC. Complete variable domain (other parts from reference TRBV28 and TRBJ2-6): DVKVTQSSRYLVKRTGEKVFLECVQDMDHENMFWYRQDPGLGLRLIYFSYDVKMKEKGDIPEGYSVSREKKERFSLILESASTNQTSMYLCASRSRPTSGANVLTFGAGSRLTVL.

This rearrangement joins TRBV4-1 to TRBJ2-7, with D possibly being TRBD1 (6 bases). The CDR3 is made up of 15 amino acids. Germline CDR1 reads MGHRA; CDR2 reads YSYEKL. The ends were cut back, 0 bases at V and 6 bases at J, with 15 bases in the middle. This CDR3 is CASSQDRGSVSEQYF. Here the CDR3 DNA reads TGCGCCAGCAGCCAAGACAGGGGAAGCGTTAGCGAGCAGTACTTC.

In its sample, this clonotype was seen a few times. The chain is built from TRBV7-8 and TRBJ2-3, with D tentatively TRBD1 (5 bases). V shed 6 bases and J shed 3 bases, with 13 bases lying between them. In germline, CDR1 is SGHVS, CDR2 FQNEAQ. The CDR3 is 14 amino acids. The CDR3 loop is CASRDQGRTDTQYF. The CDR3 bases are TGTGCCAGCAGGGATCAGGGCAGAACAGATACGCAGTATTTT.

The CDR3 DNA sequence: TGTGCCAGCAGCCAAATAGCGGGAGGAGGGACCCAGTACTTC. Translated, it gives CASSQIAGGGTQYF. The rearrangement joins TRBV7-8 to TRBJ2-5; 10 nucleotides match TRBD2. CDR1 and CDR2 (germline): SGHVS, FQNEAQ. The CDR3 is 14 amino acids. V dropped 5 bases and J dropped 7; count of bases not matched to a gene: 7.

Points on this clonotype: One end of the junction fails to match germline, which may point to a read error. The J gene is TRBJ2-6, the V gene TRBV20-1, with D perhaps TRBD1 (7 bases). The germline V gene has CDR1 DFQATT and CDR2 SNEGSKA (reference sequence). The CDR3 extends over 17 amino acids. Here the CDR3 reads CSARVLGQSPGVNVLTF. CDR3 in DNA: TGCAGTGCTAGAGTTCTGGGACAGTCTCCGGGGGTCAACGTCCTGACTTTC.

In its sample, this clonotype was seen a few times. The J gene is TRBJ2-5, the V gene TRBV12-3 or TRBV12-4; TRBD1 aligns across 7 bases. Trimming cost V 6 bases and J 5 bases; bases outside gene matches: 15. This CDR3 has 16 amino acids. The DNA of the CDR3 is TGTGCCAGCAGCCCTTATTCTACAGGGGTCATCGAGACCCAGTACTTC. Translating it yields CASSPYSTGVIETQYF.

This clonotype was counted once. A much larger clone lies a single base off, so this may be a read error. The V call is TRBV7-2, the J call TRBJ2-7, with unresolved D. Germline V lookup: CDR1 SGHTA, CDR2 FQGNSA. The CDR3 covers 13 residues. V was clipped by 4 bases and J by 10 bases, with 17 bases between them. CDR3 coding DNA: TGTGCCAGCAGCTACGACCCCTCTCAAACCCAGTACTTC. It codes for CASSYDPSQTQYF.

The chain has TRBV29-1 and TRBJ2-5; a weak D match, TRBD1 (5 bases). Germline loops: CDR1 SQVTM, CDR2 ANQGSEA. The CDR3 is made up of 13 amino acids. V dropped 6 bases and J dropped 5 bases, with 16 bases sitting between them. The DNA for the CDR3 is TGCAGCGTGAGGCCGCAGGGCGTCGAGACCCAGTACTTC. Translating gives CSVRPQGVETQYF.

The chain uses TRBV5-6 and TRBJ2-1, with D possibly being TRBD1 (5 bases). The CDR3 extends over 17 amino acids. Trimming shortened V by 4 bases and J by 2 bases, and 19 bases separated the two germline ends. In germline, CDR1 is SGHDT, CDR2 YYEEEE. In nucleotides, the CDR3 is TGTGCCAGCAGCGCTCAGGGTTGGCTCTCACCCTACAATGAGCAGTTCTTC. This sequence encodes CASSAQGWLSPYNEQFF.

This clonotype was seen only a few times. V usage is TRBV7-6 and J usage is TRBJ2-4; the D is unclear. V lost 2 bases and J 13 bases, leaving 18 bases between the germline ends. The CDR3 is 14 residues long. CDR1 SGHVS and CDR2 FNYEAQ come from the germline V gene. This CDR3 is CASSLKGPNNEQYF. The CDR3 DNA sequence: TGTGCCAGCAGCTTAAAGGGTCCCAACAATGAGCAGTACTTC.

The chain couples TRBV27 to TRBJ1-1, with 7 bases aligning to TRBD1. CDR1 and CDR2 from the germline V gene are MNHEY and SMNVEV (reference sequence). There are 17 residues in the CDR3. Trimming took 3 bases from V and 0 from J; bases not matched to a gene: 10. As DNA, the CDR3 is TGTGCCAGCAGTTTTAGGCGGGGAGGGGGCTTGAACACTGAAGCTTTCTTT. Protein product: CASSFRRGGGLNTEAFF.